These 27 T cell receptor beta chains share one sample of origin, sequenced in a study of blood T cell repertoires in COVID-19. Using immunoSEQ multiplex PCR, the repertoire was profiled, and TCRdb retains in-frame clones only, with some absent. The data show 70,000 or so clones, roughly 72% seen once. The sequenced sample consisted of peripheral blood. Receptor source: a man in his sixties with COVID-19, enrolled during active disease.

The chain carries TRBV27 and TRBJ2-7, with 9 bases lining up with TRBD2. Germline loops: CDR1 MNHEY, CDR2 SMNVEV (reference sequence). This CDR3 has 13 residues. Trimming cost V 4 bases and J 11 bases; bases outside gene matches: 9. Here the CDR3 DNA reads TGTGCCAGCAGTTGGGCTAGCGGGAAAGTTGAGTACTTC. The encoded protein is CASSWASGKVEYF.

The chain links TRBV7-9 to TRBJ2-5, with D perhaps TRBD1 (6 bases). The germline gives CDR1 SEHNR, CDR2 FQNEAQ (reference sequence). The CDR3 loop spans 13 amino acids. With 3 bases removed from V and 3 bases from J, the gap between germline ends came to 8 bases. CDR3 in amino acids: CASSFNREETQYF. The CDR3 DNA reads TGTGCCAGCAGCTTTAACAGGGAAGAGACCCAGTACTTC.

This sequence joins TRBV11-3 and TRBJ2-3; TRBD1 matches at 9 bases. Per germline, CDR1 SGHNT and CDR2 YENEEA. V trimming: 5 bases; J trimming: 3 bases; junction bases outside the gene matches: 15. The CDR3 has 18 amino acids. The CDR3 sequence is CASSPRPGTGYGTDTQYF. DNA for the CDR3: TGTGCCAGCAGCCCCCGACCCGGGACAGGGTATGGGACAGATACGCAGTATTTT.

The rearrangement links TRBV27 to TRBJ2-7, with 7 bases matching TRBD2. The CDR3 has 13 amino acids. Germline V gene lookup returns CDR1 MNHEY and CDR2 SMNVEV (reference sequence). The ends lost 10 bases at V and 6 bases at J; junction bases unmatched: 12. CDR3 sequence: CATSVGGPREQYF. DNA for the CDR3: TGTGCCACTAGTGTGGGAGGGCCCCGCGAGCAGTACTTC.

The chain carries TRBV2 and TRBJ2-2, with D unclear. The CDR3 contains 13 residues. The V gene's germline CDR1 is SNHLY and CDR2 FYNNEI. V lost 6 bases, J lost 4 bases, and 9 bases lay in between. The CDR3 DNA is TGTGCCAGCAGGGAGTCACGCACCGGGGAGCTGTTTTTT. As protein: CASRESRTGELFF.

This chain uses TRBV6-6 with TRBJ1-5; D call uncertain. The CDR3 covers 14 residues. Germline CDR1 is MNHNY and CDR2 is SVGAGI (reference sequence). With 0 bases removed from V and 2 bases from J, the gap between germline ends came to 5 bases. The CDR3 DNA is TGTGCCAGCAGTTACTCGGAGGGCAATCAGCCCCAGCATTTT. It encodes CASSYSEGNQPQHF.

The CDR3 protein is CASRDLAVETQYF. The CDR3 bases are TGCGCCAGCAGGGACCTAGCGGTAGAGACCCAGTACTTC. The chain employs TRBV10-2 and TRBJ2-5; 7 bases agree with TRBD2. Germline-derived CDR1 and CDR2 are WSHSY and SAAADI. The CDR3 sequence is 13 residues long. The ends lost 6 bases at V and 4 bases at J; junction bases unmatched: 5.

This clone was recorded once. A junction boundary mismatches the germline segment, possibly from a read error. V and J are TRBV28 and TRBJ2-7; 9 positions match TRBD1. Germline V gene data show CDR1 as MDHEN and CDR2 as SYDVKM. There are 16 residues in the CDR3. CDR3 sequence reads: CASLPSIGTGPYGQYF. Written as DNA, the CDR3 is TGTGCCAGCCTTCCGTCGATTGGGACAGGGCCCTACGGGCAGTACTTC.

The CDR3 region is CASSSGGSEQFF. CDR3 in DNA: TGTGCCAGCAGCTCAGGGGGCAGTGAGCAGTTCTTC. The chain employs TRBV27 and TRBJ2-1, with 8 bases fitting TRBD1. The CDR3 is made up of 12 amino acids. Per the germline V gene, CDR1 is MNHEY and CDR2 is SMNVEV (reference sequence). Trimming at V came to 6 bases and at J to 9 bases, leaving 4 bases not matched to a gene.

The J gene is TRBJ2-7, the V gene TRBV7-9; D is unclear. The V gene's germline CDR1 is SEHNR and CDR2 FQNEAQ (reference sequence). Trimming took off 1 base at V and 5 bases at J, with 3 bases between the two ends. The CDR3 is made up of 11 amino acids. The CDR3 reads CASSLDNEQYF. The CDR3 DNA is TGTGCCAGCAGCTTAGACAACGAGCAGTACTTC.

This chain joins TRBV29-1 and TRBJ1-5; D call uncertain. The CDR3 extends over 14 amino acids. Germline lookup yields CDR1 SQVTM and CDR2 ANQGSEA. V was shortened by 4 bases and J by 5 bases, with 15 bases between the two germline ends. The CDR3 sequence is CSVVEGRGDQPQHF. CDR3 nucleotide sequence: TGCAGCGTTGTTGAGGGTCGAGGCGATCAGCCCCAGCATTTT.

V and J are TRBV28 and TRBJ2-7, with D perhaps matching TRBD2 (6 bases). The CDR3 has 12 amino acids. V lost 7 bases and J 7 bases, leaving 14 bases between the germline ends. Germline values: CDR1 MDHEN, CDR2 SYDVKM. DNA for the CDR3: TGTGCCAGCATTGGGCTAGCGAGGGAGCAGTACTTC. Translation: CASIGLAREQYF.

V gene TRBV27 combines with J gene TRBJ2-3; 10 bases line up with TRBD2. Germline V lookup: CDR1 MNHEY, CDR2 SMNVEV (reference sequence). V lost 6 bases and J lost 5; bases outside the gene matches: 8. The CDR3 contains 15 residues. The CDR3 DNA sequence: TGTGCCAGCAGAACCCTAGCGGGAGCTATAGATACGCAGTATTTT. This translates into CASRTLAGAIDTQYF.

The CDR3 spells CASSYSGRYNSPLHF. The CDR3 nucleotides are TGTGCCAGCAGTTACTCGGGCCGCTATAATTCACCCCTCCACTTT. The rearrangement joins TRBV6-2 or TRBV6-3 to TRBJ1-6; D is uncertain. The germline V gene has CDR1 MNHEY and CDR2 SVGEGT. Trimming left V 0 bases short and J 3 bases short, with 6 bases between. The CDR3 has 15 amino acids.

The chain links TRBV27 to TRBJ2-1; D is perhaps TRBD2 (6 bases). Germline V gene lookup returns CDR1 MNHEY and CDR2 SMNVEV (reference sequence). The CDR3 is 15 amino acids. Trimming removed 5 bases at V and 3 bases at J, with 14 bases between. The CDR3 protein is CASSPWDLNYNEQFF. The CDR3 bases are TGTGCCAGCAGTCCCTGGGACTTAAACTACAATGAGCAGTTCTTC.

The chain is built from TRBV7-9 and TRBJ2-7; 9 nucleotides line up with TRBD1. Germline loops: CDR1 SEHNR, CDR2 FQNEAQ (reference sequence). This CDR3 has 14 amino acids. With 6 bases clipped from V and 7 bases from J, the junction kept 10 bases outside the gene matches. CDR3 nucleotide sequence: TGTGCCAGCAGTACCCGGGACAGGGTATGGGAGCAGTACTTC. It is translated as CASSTRDRVWEQYF.

This clone was found a few times. The V call is TRBV11-2, the J call TRBJ1-5; D not certain. Per germline, CDR1 SGHAT and CDR2 FQNNGV. The CDR3 runs 12 residues. With 5 bases removed from V and 6 bases from J, the gap between germline ends came to 8 bases. CDR3 region: CASSAEGQPQHF. CDR3 in DNA: TGTGCCAGCAGCGCCGAGGGTCAGCCCCAGCATTTT.

The V call is TRBV28, the J call TRBJ1-1; D not resolved. CDR1 and CDR2 from the germline V gene are MDHEN and SYDVKM. The CDR3 is 14 amino acids. The V gene lost 2 bases and the J gene lost 5 bases, with 12 bases spanning the gap. In nucleotides, the CDR3 is TGTGCCAGCAGTTTAACAGCCCCGGGGACTGAAGCTTTCTTT. Its protein product is CASSLTAPGTEAFF.

This clone was found a few times. This chain connects TRBV11-3 to TRBJ2-7; 7 bases fit TRBD2. The ends lost 1 base at V and 7 bases at J; junction bases unmatched: 10. The CDR3 contains 15 residues. Germline CDR1 and CDR2: SGHNT and YENEEA. CDR3 nucleotide sequence: TGTGCCAGCAGCTTAGTACGGGAGGTGTCGGGGGAGCAGTACTTC. Residues: CASSLVREVSGEQYF.

The V and J genes are TRBV9 and TRBJ1-1; 9 nucleotides line up with TRBD1. Germline V lookup: CDR1 SGDLS, CDR2 YYNGEE. With V trimmed by 3 bases and J by 3 bases, 3 bases remained unmatched. The CDR3 is made up of 14 amino acids. The CDR3 DNA reads TGTGCCAGCAGCGAGGGACAGGGCCACACTGAAGCTTTCTTT. Protein sequence: CASSEGQGHTEAFF.

The chain uses TRBV7-3 and TRBJ2-1; 8 bases fit TRBD1. Germline loops: CDR1 SGHTA, CDR2 FQGTGA. Trimming removed 2 bases from V and 12 bases from J; junction bases left unmatched: 6. The CDR3 loop spans 13 amino acids. The CDR3 DNA is TGTGCCAGCAGCTTATACCAGGACAGGGTGCAGTTCTTC. Translated: CASSLYQDRVQFF.

This chain connects TRBV19 to TRBJ2-7; the match to TRBD1 covers 8 bases. Germline V lookup: CDR1 LNHDA, CDR2 SQIVND (reference sequence). V shed 7 bases and J 4 bases; nucleotides not matched to a gene: 9. The CDR3 sequence is 14 residues long. This chain's CDR3 is CASNEGQELYEQYF. CDR3 nucleotide sequence: TGTGCCAGTAATGAGGGACAGGAACTGTACGAGCAGTACTTC.

The chain employs TRBV29-1 and TRBJ1-6; 7 bases map to TRBD1. Losses at the gene ends were 6 bases for V and 7 bases for J; bases not matched to a gene: 6. Germline assignment: CDR1 SQVTM and CDR2 ANQGSEA. The CDR3 loop spans 13 amino acids. The CDR3 protein is CSVGGQLNSPLHF. The DNA for the CDR3 is TGCAGCGTGGGGGGACAGCTAAATTCACCCCTCCACTTT.

The chain is built from TRBV19 and TRBJ1-2; D is unclear. V shed 7 bases and J shed 6 bases, with 12 bases lying between them. The CDR3 is 12 amino acids. Germline assignment: CDR1 LNHDA and CDR2 SQIVND (reference sequence). CDR3 bases: TGTGCCAGTAAGCGTCAGCCAAATGGCTACACCTTC. It codes for CASKRQPNGYTF.

The genes are TRBV5-1 and TRBJ2-3, with D perhaps TRBD2 (6 bases). Trimming pared 2 bases from V and 3 bases from J, leaving 10 bases between. CDR1 SGHRS and CDR2 YFSETQ come from the germline V gene. CDR3 length equals 14 residues. The CDR3 DNA is TGCGCCAGCAGCTTTACTAGCCCAACAGATACGCAGTATTTT. Translation: CASSFTSPTDTQYF.

The chain has TRBV11-2 and TRBJ1-2; 7 bases agree with TRBD1. Germline CDR1 reads SGHAT; CDR2 reads FQNNGV. Germline trimming cut 2 bases from V and 2 bases from J; bases unmatched to any gene: 2. CDR3 length: 14 amino acids. CDR3 nucleotide sequence: TGTGCCAGCAGCTTACCGGGACAGAACTATGGCTACACCTTC. This encodes CASSLPGQNYGYTF. Variable domain in full (rest from reference TRBV11-2 and TRBJ1-2): EAGVAQSPRYKIIEKRQSVAFWCNPISGHATLYWYQQILGQGPKLLIQFQNNGVVDDSQLPKDRFSAERLKGVDSTLKIQPAKLEDSAVYLCASSLPGQNYGYTFGSGTRLTVV.

This chain links TRBV19 with TRBJ2-5, with 9 bases lining up with TRBD2. The CDR3 length is 14 residues. V dropped 5 bases and J dropped 4; count of bases not matched to a gene: 5. In germline, CDR1 is LNHDA, CDR2 SQIVND (reference sequence). CDR3 DNA: TGTGCCAGTAGTCCAGGACTAGCGTCAGAGACCCAGTACTTC. Translation: CASSPGLASETQYF.